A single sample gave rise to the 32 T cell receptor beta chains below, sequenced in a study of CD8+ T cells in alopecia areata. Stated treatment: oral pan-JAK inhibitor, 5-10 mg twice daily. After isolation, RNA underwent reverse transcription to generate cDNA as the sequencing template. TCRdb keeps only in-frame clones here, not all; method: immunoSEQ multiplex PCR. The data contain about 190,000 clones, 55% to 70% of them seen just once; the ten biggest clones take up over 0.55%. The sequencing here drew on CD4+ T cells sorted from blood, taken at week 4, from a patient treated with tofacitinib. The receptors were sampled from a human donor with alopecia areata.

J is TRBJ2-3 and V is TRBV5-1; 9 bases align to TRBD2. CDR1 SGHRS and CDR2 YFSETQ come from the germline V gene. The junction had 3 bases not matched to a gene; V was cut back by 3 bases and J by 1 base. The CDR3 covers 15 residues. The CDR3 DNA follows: TGCGCCAGCAGCTGGATAGCGGGAGGCACAGATACGCAGTATTTT. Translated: CASSWIAGGTDTQYF.

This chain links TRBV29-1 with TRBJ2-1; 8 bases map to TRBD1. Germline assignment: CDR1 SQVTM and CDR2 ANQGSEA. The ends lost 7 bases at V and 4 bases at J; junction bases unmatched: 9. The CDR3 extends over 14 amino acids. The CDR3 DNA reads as TGCAGCGCCAATCCGGGACAGGTTTACAATGAGCAGTTCTTC. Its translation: CSANPGQVYNEQFF.

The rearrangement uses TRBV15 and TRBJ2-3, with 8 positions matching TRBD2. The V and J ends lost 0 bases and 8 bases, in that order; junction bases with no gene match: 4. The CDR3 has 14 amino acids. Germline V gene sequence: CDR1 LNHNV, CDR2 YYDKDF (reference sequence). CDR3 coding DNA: TGTGCCACCAGCAGAGATAGCGGGACCGGTACGCAGTATTTT. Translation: CATSRDSGTGTQYF.

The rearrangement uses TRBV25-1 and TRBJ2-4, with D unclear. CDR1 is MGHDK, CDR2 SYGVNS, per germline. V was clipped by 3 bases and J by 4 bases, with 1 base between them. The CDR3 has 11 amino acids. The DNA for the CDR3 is TGTGCCAGCAGTGAGAAAAACATTCAGTACTTC. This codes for CASSEKNIQYF.

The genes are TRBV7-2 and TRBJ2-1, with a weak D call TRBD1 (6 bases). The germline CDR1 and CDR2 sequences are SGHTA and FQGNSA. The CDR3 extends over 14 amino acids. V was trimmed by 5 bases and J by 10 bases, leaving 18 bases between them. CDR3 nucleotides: TGTGCCAGCAGCCCTTGGTCGAGGGGGAGCGAGCAGTTCTTC. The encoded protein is CASSPWSRGSEQFF.

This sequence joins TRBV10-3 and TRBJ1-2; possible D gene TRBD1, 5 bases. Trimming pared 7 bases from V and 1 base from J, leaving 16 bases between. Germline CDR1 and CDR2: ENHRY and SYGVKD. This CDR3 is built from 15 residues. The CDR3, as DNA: TGTGCCATCACGGGGCAGTCGGTTGGTAACTATGGCTACACCTTC. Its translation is CAITGQSVGNYGYTF.

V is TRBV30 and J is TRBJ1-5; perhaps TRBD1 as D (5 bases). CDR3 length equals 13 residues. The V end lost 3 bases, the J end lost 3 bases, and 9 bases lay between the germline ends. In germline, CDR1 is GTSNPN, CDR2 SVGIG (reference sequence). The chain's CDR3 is CAWRGRINQPQHF. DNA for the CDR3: TGTGCCTGGAGGGGACGGATCAATCAGCCCCAGCATTTT.

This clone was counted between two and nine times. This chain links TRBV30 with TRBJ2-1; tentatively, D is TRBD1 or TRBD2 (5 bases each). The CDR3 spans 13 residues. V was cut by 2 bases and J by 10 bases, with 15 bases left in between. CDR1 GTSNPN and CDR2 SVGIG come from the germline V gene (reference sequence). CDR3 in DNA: TGTGCCTGGAGTATGTCGAGGGGTGGCGAGCAGTTCTTC. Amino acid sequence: CAWSMSRGGEQFF. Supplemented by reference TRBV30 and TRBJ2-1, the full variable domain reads SQTIHQWPATLVQPVGSPLSLECTVEGTSNPNLYWYRQAAGRGLQLLFYSVGIGQISSEVPQNLSASRPQDRQFILSSKKLLLSDSGFYLCAWSMSRGGEQFFGPGTRLTVL.

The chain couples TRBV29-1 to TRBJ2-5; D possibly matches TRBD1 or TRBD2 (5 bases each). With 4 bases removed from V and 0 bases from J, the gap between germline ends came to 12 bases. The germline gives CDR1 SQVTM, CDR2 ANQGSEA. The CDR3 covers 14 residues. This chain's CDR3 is CSVGKGTYQETQYF. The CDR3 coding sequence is TGCAGCGTTGGAAAGGGGACGTACCAAGAGACCCAGTACTTC.

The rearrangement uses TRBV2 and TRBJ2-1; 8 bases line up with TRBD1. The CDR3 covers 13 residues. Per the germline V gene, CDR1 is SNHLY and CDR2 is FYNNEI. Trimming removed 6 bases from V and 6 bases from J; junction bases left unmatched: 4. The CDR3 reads CASSGQGFNEQFF. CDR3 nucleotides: TGTGCCAGCAGCGGACAGGGTTTCAATGAGCAGTTCTTC.

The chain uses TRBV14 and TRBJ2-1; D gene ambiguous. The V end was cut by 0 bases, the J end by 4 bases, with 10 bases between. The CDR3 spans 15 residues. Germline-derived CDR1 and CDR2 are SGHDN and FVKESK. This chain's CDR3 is CASSQERTLYNEQFF. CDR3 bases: TGTGCCAGCAGCCAAGAGCGGACCTTATACAATGAGCAGTTCTTC.

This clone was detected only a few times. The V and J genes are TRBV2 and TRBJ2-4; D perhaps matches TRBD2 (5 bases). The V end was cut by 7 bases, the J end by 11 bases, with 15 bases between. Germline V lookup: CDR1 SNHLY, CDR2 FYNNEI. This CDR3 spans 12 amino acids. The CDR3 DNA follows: TGTGCCAGCACCAGCATCGGCGGGCTTCAGTACTTC. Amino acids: CASTSIGGLQYF.

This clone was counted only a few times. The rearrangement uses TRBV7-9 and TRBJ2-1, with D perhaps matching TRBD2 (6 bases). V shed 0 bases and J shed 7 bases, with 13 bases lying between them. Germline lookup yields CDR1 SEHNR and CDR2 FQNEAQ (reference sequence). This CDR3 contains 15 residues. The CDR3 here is CASSLATGRGNEQFF. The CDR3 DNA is TGTGCCAGCAGCTTAGCGACCGGGAGAGGGAATGAGCAGTTCTTC.

The CDR3 loop is CASSPKGDGRTLYGYTF. CDR3 in DNA: TGTGCCAGCAGCCCAAAGGGGGACGGACGGACCCTCTATGGCTACACCTTC. The chain recombines TRBV9 with TRBJ1-2; perhaps TRBD1 as D (6 bases). CDR1 and CDR2 (germline): SGDLS, YYNGEE. Trimming took off 4 bases at V and 4 bases at J, with 23 bases between the two ends. The CDR3 totals 17 residues.

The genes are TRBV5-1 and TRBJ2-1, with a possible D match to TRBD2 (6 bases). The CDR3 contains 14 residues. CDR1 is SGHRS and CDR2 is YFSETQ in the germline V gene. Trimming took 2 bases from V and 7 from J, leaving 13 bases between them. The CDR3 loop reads CASSLLLSGNEQFF. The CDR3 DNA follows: TGCGCCAGCAGCTTACTCCTGAGCGGGAATGAGCAGTTCTTC.

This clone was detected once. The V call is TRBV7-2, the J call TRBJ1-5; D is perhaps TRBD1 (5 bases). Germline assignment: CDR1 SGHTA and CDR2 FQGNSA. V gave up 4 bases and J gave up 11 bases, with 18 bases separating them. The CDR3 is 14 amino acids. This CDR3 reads CASSSRRGHGTQHF. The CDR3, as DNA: TGTGCCAGCAGCTCTCGGAGGGGCCACGGGACCCAGCATTTT.

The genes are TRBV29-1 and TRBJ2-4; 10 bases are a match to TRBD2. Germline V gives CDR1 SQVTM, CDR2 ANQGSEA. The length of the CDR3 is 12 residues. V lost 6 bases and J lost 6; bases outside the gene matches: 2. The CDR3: CSVEREGNIQYF. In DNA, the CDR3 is TGCAGCGTAGAGCGGGAGGGAAACATTCAGTACTTC.

The chain's CDR3 is CASRRDGTDTQYF. CDR3 bases: TGTGCCAGTAGACGCGACGGCACAGATACGCAGTATTTT. The chain has TRBV19 and TRBJ2-3; no definite D call. V lost 6 bases and J lost 1, with 8 bases in between. The CDR3 is 13 amino acids. Germline V lookup: CDR1 LNHDA, CDR2 SQIVND (reference sequence).

The CDR3 region has the DNA TGTGCCAGCACCAGTGGAACTAGCGGGAGATCATACGAGCAGTACTTC. Translation gives CASTSGTSGRSYEQYF. This chain connects TRBV28 to TRBJ2-7; 11 bases are a match to TRBD2. The CDR3 consists of 16 residues. V trimming: 7 bases; J trimming: 4 bases; junction bases outside the gene matches: 12. The germline CDR1 and CDR2 sequences are MDHEN and SYDVKM.

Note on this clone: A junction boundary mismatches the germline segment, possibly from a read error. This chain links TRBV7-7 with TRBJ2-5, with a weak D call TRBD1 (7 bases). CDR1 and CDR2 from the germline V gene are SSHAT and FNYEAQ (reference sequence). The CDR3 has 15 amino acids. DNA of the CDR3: TGTGCTAGCAGCTTAGGGAGGACATCAGGGGGGACCCAGTACTTC. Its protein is CASSLGRTSGGTQYF.

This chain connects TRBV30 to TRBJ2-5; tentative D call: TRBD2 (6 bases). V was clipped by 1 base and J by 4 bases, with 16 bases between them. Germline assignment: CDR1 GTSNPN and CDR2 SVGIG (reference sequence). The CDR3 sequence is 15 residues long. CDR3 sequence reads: CAWSARGLGGETQYF. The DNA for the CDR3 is TGTGCCTGGAGTGCCCGGGGCCTGGGAGGAGAGACCCAGTACTTC.

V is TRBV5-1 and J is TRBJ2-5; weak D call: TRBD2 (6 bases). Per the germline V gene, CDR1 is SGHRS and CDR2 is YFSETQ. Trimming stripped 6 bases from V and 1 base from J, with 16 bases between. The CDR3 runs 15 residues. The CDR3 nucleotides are TGCGCCAGCAATCCGAATGGGAGGACCCAAGAGACCCAGTACTTC. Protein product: CASNPNGRTQETQYF.

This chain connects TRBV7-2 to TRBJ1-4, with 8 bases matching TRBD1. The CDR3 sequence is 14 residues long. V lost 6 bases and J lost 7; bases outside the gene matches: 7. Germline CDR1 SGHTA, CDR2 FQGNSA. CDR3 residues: CASSRDRWSEKLFF. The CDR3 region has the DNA TGTGCCAGCAGTCGGGACAGGTGGAGTGAAAAACTGTTTTTT. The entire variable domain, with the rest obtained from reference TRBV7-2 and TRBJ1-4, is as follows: GAGVSQSPSNKVTEKGKDVELRCDPISGHTALYWYRQSLGQGLEFLIYFQGNSAPDKSGLPSDRFSAERTGGSVSTLTIQRTQQEDSAVYLCASSRDRWSEKLFFGSGTQLSVL.

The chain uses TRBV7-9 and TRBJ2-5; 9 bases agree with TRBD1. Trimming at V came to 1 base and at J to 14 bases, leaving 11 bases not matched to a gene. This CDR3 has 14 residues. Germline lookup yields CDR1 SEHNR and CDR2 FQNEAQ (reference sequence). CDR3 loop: CASSLGGQGPNPYF. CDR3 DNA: TGTGCCAGCAGCTTAGGTGGACAGGGGCCTAATCCTTACTTC. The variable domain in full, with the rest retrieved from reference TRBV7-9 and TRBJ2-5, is DTGVSQNPRHKITKRGQNVTFRCDPISEHNRLYWYRQTLGQGPEFLTYFQNEAQLEKSRLLSDRFSAERPKGSFSTLEIQRTEQGDSAMYLCASSLGGQGPNPYFGPGTRLLVL.

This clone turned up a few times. The DNA for the CDR3 is TGTGCCAGCACAGCCGCCGTCGTAGGGGTTGGTGCAGATACGCAGTATTTT. This gives the protein CASTAAVVGVGADTQYF. The chain links TRBV25-1 to TRBJ2-3; D perhaps matches TRBD1 (5 bases). Trimming took off 7 bases at V and 4 bases at J, with 24 bases between the two ends. CDR3 length: 17 residues. Looked up from germline, CDR1 is MGHDK and CDR2 is SYGVNS.

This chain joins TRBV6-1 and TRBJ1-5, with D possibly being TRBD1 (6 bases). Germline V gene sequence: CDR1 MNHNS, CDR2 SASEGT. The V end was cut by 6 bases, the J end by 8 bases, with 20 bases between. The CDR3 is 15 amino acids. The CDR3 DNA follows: TGTGCCAGCAGGAGGTGGCACAGGGAAAATGAGCCCCAGCATTTT. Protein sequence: CASRRWHRENEPQHF.

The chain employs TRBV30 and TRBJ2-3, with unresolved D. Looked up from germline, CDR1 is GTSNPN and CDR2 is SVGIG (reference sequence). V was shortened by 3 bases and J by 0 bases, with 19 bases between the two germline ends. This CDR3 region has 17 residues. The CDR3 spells CAWRAPLGGPSTDTQYF. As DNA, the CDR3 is TGTGCCTGGAGGGCCCCCTTGGGCGGCCCTAGCACAGATACGCAGTATTTT.

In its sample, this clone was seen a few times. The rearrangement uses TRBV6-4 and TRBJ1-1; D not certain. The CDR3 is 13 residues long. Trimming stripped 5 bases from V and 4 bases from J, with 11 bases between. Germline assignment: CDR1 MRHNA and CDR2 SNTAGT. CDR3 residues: CASSLTWGTEAFF. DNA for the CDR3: TGTGCCAGCAGTCTCACCTGGGGCACTGAAGCTTTCTTT.

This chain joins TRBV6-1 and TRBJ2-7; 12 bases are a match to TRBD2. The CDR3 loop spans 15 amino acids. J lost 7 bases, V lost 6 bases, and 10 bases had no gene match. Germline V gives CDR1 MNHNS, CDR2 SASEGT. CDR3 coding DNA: TGTGCCAGCAGAAGACTAGCGGGAGAGTCGAAAGAGCAGTACTTC. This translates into CASRRLAGESKEQYF.

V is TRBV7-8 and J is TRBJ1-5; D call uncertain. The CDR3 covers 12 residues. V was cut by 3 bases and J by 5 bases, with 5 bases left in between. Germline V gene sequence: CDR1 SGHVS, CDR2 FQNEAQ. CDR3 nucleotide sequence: TGTGCCAGCAGCTTGAATCATCAGCCCCAGCATTTT. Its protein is CASSLNHQPQHF.

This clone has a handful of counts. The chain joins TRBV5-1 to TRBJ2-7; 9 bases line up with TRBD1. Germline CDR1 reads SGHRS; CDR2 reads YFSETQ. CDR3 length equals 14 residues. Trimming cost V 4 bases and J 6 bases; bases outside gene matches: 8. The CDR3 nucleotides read TGCGCCAGCAGCCCTGGGACAGGGAAGGGCGAGCAGTACTTC. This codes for CASSPGTGKGEQYF.

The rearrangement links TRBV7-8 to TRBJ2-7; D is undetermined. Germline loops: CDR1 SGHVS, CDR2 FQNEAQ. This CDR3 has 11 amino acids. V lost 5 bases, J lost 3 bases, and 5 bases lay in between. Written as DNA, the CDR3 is TGTGCCAGCAGCCCCCGCTACGAGCAGTACTTC. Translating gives CASSPRYEQYF.